This TCR beta chain originates from a study of blood T cell repertoires in COVID-19. As for the study in general: COVID-19 samples, acute and convalescent, were from the United States, Italy and Spain.

TCRdb's copy holds only in-frame clones and misses some; the assay was immunoSEQ multiplex PCR. The sample lists some 200,000 clones, around four fifths occurring once. V lost 3 bases to trimming and J lost 5 bases, with 16 bases between them. Germline CDR1 SQVTM, CDR2 ANQGSEA. The CDR3 is made up of 14 amino acids. The sample consisted of peripheral blood. The chain has TRBV29-1 and TRBJ1-2; TRBD1 is a possible D gene (5 bases). The origin of this receptor is a man in his 60s with COVID-19, enrolled during active disease. The CDR3 loop reads CSVDGAGMGYGYTF. The CDR3, as DNA: TGCAGCGTTGATGGGGCCGGAATGGGGTATGGCTACACCTTC.